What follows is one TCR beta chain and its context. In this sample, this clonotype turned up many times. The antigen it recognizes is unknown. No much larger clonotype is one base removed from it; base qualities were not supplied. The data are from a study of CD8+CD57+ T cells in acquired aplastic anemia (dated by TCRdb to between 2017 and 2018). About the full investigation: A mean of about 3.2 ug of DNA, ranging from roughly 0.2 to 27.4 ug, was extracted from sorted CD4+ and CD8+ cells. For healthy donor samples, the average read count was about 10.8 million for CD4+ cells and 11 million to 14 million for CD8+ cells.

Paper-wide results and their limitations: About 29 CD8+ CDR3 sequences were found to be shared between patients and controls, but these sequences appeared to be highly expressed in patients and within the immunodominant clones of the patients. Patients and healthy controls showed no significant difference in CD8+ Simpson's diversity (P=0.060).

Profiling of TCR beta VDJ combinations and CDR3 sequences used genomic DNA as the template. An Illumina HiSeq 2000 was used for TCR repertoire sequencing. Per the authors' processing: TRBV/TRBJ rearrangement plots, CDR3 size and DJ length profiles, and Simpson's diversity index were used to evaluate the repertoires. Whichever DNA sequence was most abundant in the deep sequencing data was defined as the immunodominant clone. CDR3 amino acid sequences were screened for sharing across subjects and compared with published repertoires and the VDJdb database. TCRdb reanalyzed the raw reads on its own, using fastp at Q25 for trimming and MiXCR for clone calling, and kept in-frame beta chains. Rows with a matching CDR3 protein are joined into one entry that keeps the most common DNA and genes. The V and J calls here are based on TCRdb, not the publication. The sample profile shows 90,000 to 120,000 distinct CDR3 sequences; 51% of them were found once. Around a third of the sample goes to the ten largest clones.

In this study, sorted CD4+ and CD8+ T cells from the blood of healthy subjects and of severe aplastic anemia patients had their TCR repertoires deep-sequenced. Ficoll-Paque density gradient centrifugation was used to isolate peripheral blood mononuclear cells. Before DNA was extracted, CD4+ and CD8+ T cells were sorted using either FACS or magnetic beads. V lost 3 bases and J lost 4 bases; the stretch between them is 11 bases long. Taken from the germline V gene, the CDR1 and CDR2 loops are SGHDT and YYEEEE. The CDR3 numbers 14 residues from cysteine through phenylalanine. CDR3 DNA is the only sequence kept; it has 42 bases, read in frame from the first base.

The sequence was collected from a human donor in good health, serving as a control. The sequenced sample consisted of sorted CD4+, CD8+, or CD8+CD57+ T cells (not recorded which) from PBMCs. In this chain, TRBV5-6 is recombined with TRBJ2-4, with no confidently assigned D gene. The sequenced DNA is TGTGCCAGCAGCTCTCAAGGCAGAAAAAACATTCAGTACTTC. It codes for CASSSQGRKNIQYF.